The 27 T cell receptor beta chains below were found in one sample sequenced in a study of neurological immune-mediated disorders. MiXCR, run by TCRdb on the 5' RACE reads, gives a single entry per CDR3 protein. Counted here are 65,000 to 85,000 distinct CDR3 sequences, about 3% occurring once; the ten biggest clones make up 5.2%. The sequenced sample was PBMCs. These receptors originate from a woman in her fifties or sixties with multiple sclerosis.

Many counts were recorded for this clonotype. The chain combines TRBV20-1 with TRBJ2-7, with TRBD2 matching 7 bases. The CDR3 contains 12 residues. CDR1 is DFQATT, CDR2 SNEGSKA, per germline (reference sequence). V trimming: 5 bases; J trimming: 1 base; junction bases outside the gene matches: 2. The CDR3 nucleotides read TGCAGTGCTCAACTAGCGTCCTACGAGCAGTACTTC. It specifies CSAQLASYEQYF.

This clonotype has only a few counts. It may be a read error: a sequence one base away is much more abundant. V and J are TRBV7-2 and TRBJ2-3; TRBD2 is a possible D gene (5 bases). CDR1 SGHTA and CDR2 FQGNSA come from the germline V gene. CDR3 length: 13 amino acids. CDR3 bases: TGTGCCAGCAACTTAGACTACACAGATACGCAGTATTTT. Protein: CASNLDYTDTQYF.

In this sample, this clonotype turned up many times. The chain employs TRBV7-2 and TRBJ1-2, with TRBD1 matching over 12 bases. The CDR3 has 19 residues. After removal of 5 bases from V and 8 bases from J, the junction contained 21 bases not matched to a gene. Per the germline V gene, CDR1 is SGHTA and CDR2 is FQGNSA. The CDR3 sequence is CASSIPGQGAVGRNRGYTF. The CDR3, as DNA: TGTGCCAGCAGCATACCGGGACAGGGGGCGGTGGGGAGGAATAGGGGCTACACCTTC.

V is TRBV20-1 and J is TRBJ2-7, with D possibly being TRBD1 (5 bases). CDR3 length equals 13 residues. Germline loops: CDR1 DFQATT, CDR2 SNEGSKA (reference sequence). The V end was cut by 5 bases, the J end by 3 bases, with 14 bases between. The CDR3 coding sequence is TGCAGTGCTCCTTCCTCAGGGATCTACGAGCAGTACTTC. Translation gives CSAPSSGIYEQYF.

This clonotype has a count of ten or more. V is TRBV11-3 and J is TRBJ2-1; 9 bases match TRBD2. The V gene's germline CDR1 is SGHNT and CDR2 YENEEA. The V and J ends lost 5 bases and 8 bases, in that order; junction bases with no gene match: 13. The CDR3 covers 16 residues. The DNA of the CDR3 is TGTGCCAGCAGCATGCGACTAGCGGATCGAGGGGATGAGCAGTTCTTC. Protein product: CASSMRLADRGDEQFF.

This clonotype was counted at least ten times. This CDR3 is missing its conserved last phenylalanine or tryptophan, likely due to a read error. The CDR3 coding sequence is TGTGCCAGCAGCCCCGCGACAGGGGGGATGACCCAGTACCTC. Translating it yields CASSPATGGMTQYL. This chain uses TRBV7-2 with TRBJ2-5, with 9 bases lining up with TRBD1. The CDR3 consists of 14 residues. CDR1 is SGHTA, CDR2 FQGNSA, per germline. V dropped 5 bases and J dropped 7; count of bases not matched to a gene: 8.

The table lists this clonotype with many counts. The chain is built from TRBV5-1 and TRBJ2-1, with 11 bases identical to TRBD2. The germline V gene encodes CDR1 SGHRS and CDR2 YFSETQ. J lost 9 bases, V lost 4 bases, and 15 bases had no gene match. The CDR3 is made up of 17 amino acids. The CDR3 region has the DNA TGCGCCAGCAGCGTAGCGGGAGGGAGGTCCGGGAGTGGTGAGCAGTTCTTC. Translated: CASSVAGGRSGSGEQFF.

Ten or more counts support this clonotype. The chain uses TRBV11-3 and TRBJ2-1; 10 nucleotides align to TRBD1. The germline V gene has CDR1 SGHNT and CDR2 YENEEA. This CDR3 is built from 14 residues. After removal of 8 bases from V and 4 bases from J, the junction contained 5 bases not matched to a gene. This CDR3 reads CASLLGQGYNEQFF. The CDR3 bases are TGTGCCAGCTTGTTGGGACAGGGGTACAATGAGCAGTTCTTC.

There are many counts of this clonotype. This sequence joins TRBV10-3 and TRBJ2-2; no clear D. V was pared by 1 base and J by 0 bases, with 9 bases between. Germline V gene sequence: CDR1 ENHRY, CDR2 SYGVKD. The CDR3 is made up of 16 amino acids. The CDR3 loop is CAISEWAETNTGELFF. The CDR3 nucleotides are TGTGCCATCAGTGAGTGGGCAGAAACGAACACCGGGGAGCTGTTTTTT.

This clonotype was found many times. Written as DNA, the CDR3 is TGTGCCAGCAGTTTATCGTTTCGCCCTAACTATGGCTACACCTTC. As protein: CASSLSFRPNYGYTF. The chain couples TRBV27 to TRBJ1-2; D is uncertain. Germline lookup yields CDR1 MNHEY and CDR2 SMNVEV (reference sequence). CDR3 size: 15 residues. Trimming cost V 0 bases and J 0 bases, with 8 bases left between them.

This clonotype was found many times. The chain has TRBV13 and TRBJ1-4, with a weak D call TRBD1 (5 bases). The V end lost 0 bases, the J end lost 7 bases, and 24 bases lay between the germline ends. The CDR3 extends over 19 amino acids. Germline-derived CDR1 and CDR2 are PRHDT and FYEKMQ (reference sequence). In DNA, the CDR3 is TGTGCCAGCAGCTTAGGACGAGCGAGGGGCCCCGGGGGATCTGAAAAACTGTTTTTT. Protein product: CASSLGRARGPGGSEKLFF.

There are many counts of this clonotype. J is TRBJ1-1 and V is TRBV20-1; no firm D call. V lost 4 bases and J 4 bases, leaving 7 bases between the germline ends. Germline CDR1 is DFQATT and CDR2 is SNEGSKA (reference sequence). This CDR3 region has 11 residues. CDR3: CSATLGTEAFF. The DNA of the CDR3 is TGCAGTGCTACCTTGGGCACTGAAGCTTTCTTT.

At least ten counts were recorded for this clonotype. The genes are TRBV2 and TRBJ2-1; TRBD2 might be the D (5 bases). Trimming cost V 8 bases and J 7 bases, with 18 bases left between them. From germline, CDR1 is SNHLY and CDR2 FYNNEI. The CDR3 spans 14 residues. CDR3 protein: CASAPRVSLNEQFF. CDR3 nucleotide sequence: TGTGCCAGCGCGCCGAGGGTGTCGTTGAATGAGCAGTTCTTC.

This clonotype has at least ten counts. V and J are TRBV21-1 and TRBJ2-5; whether TRBD2, the table's D call, matches the DNA was not checked. TRBV21-1 is a listed pseudogene. CDR3 length: 17 residues. CDR3 in amino acids: CASSNPSWRTTKETQYF. The CDR3 nucleotides read TGTGCCAGCAGCAACCCTTCATGGAGGACCACTAAAGAGACCCAGTACTTC.

This clonotype has ten or more counts. The chain couples TRBV7-8 to TRBJ2-7; D remains unclear. This CDR3 has 13 amino acids. Germline V gene lookup returns CDR1 SGHVS and CDR2 FQNEAQ. Trimming stripped 0 bases from V and 4 bases from J, with 7 bases between. Written as DNA, the CDR3 is TGTGCCAGCAGCTTAGCTCCACAGTACGAGCAGTACGTC. Amino acids: CASSLAPQYEQYV.

This clonotype was seen ten or more times. The chain employs TRBV3-1 and TRBJ2-1; a possible D gene is TRBD1 (5 bases). CDR1 is LGHDT, CDR2 YNNKEL, per germline (reference sequence). There are 18 residues in the CDR3. Trimming pared 6 bases from V and 6 bases from J, leaving 27 bases between. The CDR3 region is CASSLQSPGATSRNEQFF. DNA of the CDR3: TGTGCCAGCAGTCTTCAATCCCCTGGGGCTACGTCTCGCAATGAGCAGTTCTTC.

The sample holds many counts of this clonotype. The J gene is TRBJ1-1, the V gene TRBV15; D gene ambiguous. Germline V gives CDR1 LNHNV, CDR2 YYDKDF (reference sequence). This CDR3 is 14 amino acids long. The germline V and J ends were trimmed by 0 bases and 7 bases, with 12 bases remaining between them. DNA of the CDR3: TGTGCCACCAGCAGAGATCCAAGGGCTGGTGAAGCTTTCTTT. It encodes CATSRDPRAGEAFF.

This clonotype was seen repeatedly, ten times or more. This sequence joins TRBV5-1 and TRBJ2-3; perhaps D is TRBD1 or TRBD2 (5 bases each). Germline lookup yields CDR1 SGHRS and CDR2 YFSETQ. Trimming pared 1 base from V and 2 bases from J, leaving 14 bases between. The CDR3 is made up of 16 amino acids. CDR3 amino acids: CASSLLPGRITDTQYF. The CDR3 DNA reads TGCGCCAGCAGCTTGCTTCCGGGACGGATCACAGATACGCAGTATTTT.

This clonotype has at least ten counts. The chain recombines TRBV7-2 with TRBJ1-2; TRBD1 matches 7 bases. The junction had 11 bases not matched to a gene; V was cut back by 3 bases and J by 1 base. The CDR3 covers 17 residues. Germline V gives CDR1 SGHTA, CDR2 FQGNSA. The CDR3 DNA follows: TGTGCCAGCAGCTTGACAAACAGGGGCAATAGTAACTATGGCTACACCTTC. It translates to CASSLTNRGNSNYGYTF.

This clonotype was seen many times. V and J are TRBV9 and TRBJ2-3, with D tentatively TRBD2 (5 bases). The V and J ends lost 2 bases and 6 bases respectively, with 10 bases between them. CDR1 SGDLS and CDR2 YYNGEE come from the germline V gene. The CDR3 length is 13 residues. CDR3 residues: CASSVLLADTQYF. Written as DNA, the CDR3 is TGTGCCAGCAGCGTTCTATTAGCGGATACGCAGTATTTT.

This clonotype came up many times. This chain links TRBV18 with TRBJ2-1, with 7 bases lining up with TRBD2. This CDR3 region has 15 residues. CDR1 and CDR2 (germline): KGHSH, LQKENI. After removal of 1 base from V and 9 bases from J, the junction contained 9 bases not matched to a gene. The CDR3: CASSPQRDSIFEQFF. The CDR3 coding sequence is TGTGCCAGCTCACCACAGCGGGACTCCATTTTTGAGCAGTTCTTC.

This clonotype was counted at least ten times. J is TRBJ2-3 and V is TRBV20-1; possible D gene TRBD1, 6 bases. The CDR3 runs 14 residues. The germline gives CDR1 DFQATT, CDR2 SNEGSKA (reference sequence). V lost 3 bases, J lost 1 base, and 11 bases lay in between. CDR3 in amino acids: CSASRGVRTDTQYF. The CDR3 region has the DNA TGCAGTGCTAGCAGGGGAGTTCGCACAGATACGCAGTATTTT.

Ten or more counts support this clonotype. This sequence joins TRBV5-6 and TRBJ1-1; D may be TRBD1 (5 bases). V was pared by 6 bases and J by 3 bases, with 12 bases between. Germline CDR1 reads SGHDT; CDR2 reads YYEEEE. This CDR3 comprises 13 residues. CDR3 sequence: CASTFGADTEAFF. CDR3 in DNA: TGTGCCAGCACGTTCGGGGCGGACACTGAAGCTTTCTTT.

At least ten counts were recorded for this clonotype. The V and J genes are TRBV20-1 and TRBJ2-5, with 10 bases matching TRBD2. Per germline, CDR1 DFQATT and CDR2 SNEGSKA (reference sequence). Trimming cost V 7 bases and J 5 bases; bases outside gene matches: 4. The CDR3 consists of 12 residues. The CDR3 nucleotides are TGCAGTGGTAGCGGGGGGCCCGAGACCCAGTACTTC. Protein product: CSGSGGPETQYF.

This clonotype has ten or more counts. Written as DNA, the CDR3 is TGCGCCAGCACCTCCGGCAACAGACGAACAGATACGCAGTATTTT. The encoded protein is CASTSGNRRTDTQYF. The chain links TRBV5-1 to TRBJ2-3; D gene ambiguous. Germline assignment: CDR1 SGHRS and CDR2 YFSETQ. With 6 bases removed from V and 3 bases from J, the gap between germline ends came to 17 bases. The CDR3 sequence is 15 residues long.

This clonotype appeared many times. The CDR3 reads CASSLAPWGGLINTEAFF. The CDR3 DNA sequence: TGTGCCAGCAGCTTAGCCCCTTGGGGGGGTTTAATTAACACTGAAGCTTTCTTT. The chain combines TRBV7-2 with TRBJ1-1, with D possibly TRBD1 on 5 matching bases. The CDR3 covers 18 residues. The V gene lost 0 bases and the J gene lost 2 bases, with 19 bases spanning the gap. Germline V gene sequence: CDR1 SGHTA, CDR2 FQGNSA.

There are many counts of this clonotype. The chain employs TRBV28 and TRBJ2-1, with 14 nucleotides matching TRBD2. J was trimmed by 10 bases and V by 5 bases; bases with no gene match: 7. The germline V gene has CDR1 MDHEN and CDR2 SYDVKM. There are 15 residues in the CDR3. The CDR3 sequence is CASSRGGLAGAEQFF. For the CDR3, the DNA is TGTGCCAGCAGTAGGGGGGGACTAGCGGGAGCAGAGCAGTTCTTC.